These 20 T cell receptor beta chains share one sample of origin, sequenced in a study of monozygotic twins with inflammatory bowel disease. TCRdb re-analyzed the 5' RACE reads; it lists each CDR3 protein once, without DNA. Its table lists about 420,000 distinct CDR3 sequences. The sample was blood. These receptors came from a human donor with ulcerative colitis or Crohn's disease, or a healthy co-twin of an affected twin (not recorded which).

The chain is built from TRBV5-4 and TRBJ1-1. Germline loops: CDR1 SGHNT, CDR2 YYREEE (reference sequence). The CDR3 sequence is 15 residues long. The CDR3 loop is CASSQASFRTTEAFF.

V gene TRBV24-1 combines with J gene TRBJ2-2. The CDR3 covers 12 residues. The germline V gene encodes CDR1 KGHDR and CDR2 SFDVKD. CDR3 loop: CATVSIAGELFF.

The chain couples TRBV18 to TRBJ2-7. Germline loops: CDR1 KGHSH, CDR2 LQKENI. This CDR3 spans 13 amino acids. This CDR3 reads CASSTTGLDEQYF.

The chain links TRBV7-2 to TRBJ1-2; the TRBD1 assignment by TCRdb is unverifiable without DNA. The CDR3 has 16 amino acids. The germline CDR1 and CDR2 sequences are SGHTA and FQGNSA. The CDR3 reads CASSRWDRGRNYGYTF.

J is TRBJ2-1 and V is TRBV11-3; absent DNA, TCRdb's TRBD2 call cannot be checked. CDR3 length: 18 residues. The V gene's germline CDR1 is SGHNT and CDR2 YENEEA. CDR3 sequence reads: CASSPGKERGGSYNEQFF.

V gene TRBV3-1 combines with J gene TRBJ1-5. The CDR3 has 13 residues. The germline CDR1 and CDR2 sequences are LGHDT and YNNKEL (reference sequence). The CDR3 reads CASSQELYQPQHF. Using reference TRBV3-1 and TRBJ1-5 for the parts outside the CDR3, the full variable domain is DTAVSQTPKYLVTQMGNDKSIKCEQNLGHDTMYWYKQDSKKFLKIMFSYNNKELIINETVPNRFSPKSPDKAHLNLHINSLELGDSAVYFCASSQELYQPQHFGDGTRLSIL.

The rearrangement uses TRBV7-8 and TRBJ2-7; the TCRdb call, TRBD1, lacks DNA for checking. Germline values: CDR1 SGHVS, CDR2 FQNEAQ. This CDR3 has 14 residues. The CDR3 region is CASSSTPYRGEQYF. Supplemented by reference TRBV7-8 and TRBJ2-7, the full variable domain reads GAGVSQSPRYKVAKRGQDVALRCDPISGHVSLFWYQQALGQGPEFLTYFQNEAQLDKSGLPSDRFFAERPEGSVSTLKIQRTQQEDSAVYLCASSSTPYRGEQYFGPGTRLTVT.

This chain links TRBV28 with TRBJ2-7; TCRdb gives TRBD2 as the D gene, but with no DNA this cannot be confirmed. Germline V gene data show CDR1 as MDHEN and CDR2 as SYDVKM. CDR3 length equals 16 residues. The CDR3 sequence is CASIGLAGPNSYEQYF.

The chain employs TRBV12-3 or TRBV12-4 and TRBJ1-3. CDR3 length equals 14 residues. The CDR3: CASSLAAVGNTIYF.

This chain uses TRBV30 with TRBJ1-2; TCRdb reports TRBD1, a call that lacks DNA to check it against. Germline CDR1 and CDR2: GTSNPN and SVGIG (reference sequence). The CDR3 runs to 12 residues. The chain's CDR3 is CAWRTGNYGYTF.

The gene calls are TRBV20-1 and TRBJ1-1; TCRdb picks TRBD1, but there is no DNA to check that call. CDR1 and CDR2 (germline): DFQATT, SNEGSKA (reference sequence). The CDR3 length is 14 residues. CDR3 amino acids: CSAGRDSWNTEAFF.

The rearrangement links TRBV20-1 to TRBJ2-1. The length of the CDR3 is 11 residues. CDR1 and CDR2 from the germline V gene are DFQATT and SNEGSKA (reference sequence). CDR3 amino acids: CSATQSHEQFF.

The chain is built from TRBV7-6 and TRBJ1-2; TCRdb's assignment of TRBD1 cannot be checked, as there is no DNA. Germline values: CDR1 SGHVS, CDR2 FNYEAQ. This CDR3 spans 17 amino acids. The CDR3 is CASSFIFEPTGKHGYTF.

The chain combines TRBV5-1 with TRBJ1-1; TCRdb picks TRBD1, but there is no DNA to check that call. The CDR3 runs 15 residues. From germline, CDR1 is SGHRS and CDR2 YFSETQ. CDR3 loop: CASSWTVRGGTEAFF.

The chain couples TRBV7-2 to TRBJ1-5; lacking DNA, the TRBD1 call made by TCRdb goes unchecked. The CDR3 is 15 amino acids. Germline values: CDR1 SGHTA, CDR2 FQGNSA. CDR3 in amino acids: CASSPIGQVVQPQHF.

The rearrangement joins TRBV5-1 to TRBJ2-1; the TCRdb call, TRBD2, lacks DNA for checking. The germline gives CDR1 SGHRS, CDR2 YFSETQ. The CDR3 totals 17 residues. CDR3 residues: CASSPVLGLAALDEQFF.

The V call is TRBV6-1, the J call TRBJ2-1; there is no DNA to check the TCRdb D call of TRBD2. The CDR3 totals 14 residues. CDR1 and CDR2 from the germline V gene are MNHNS and SASEGT. The CDR3 loop reads CATKFVARGNEQFF.

The CDR3 loop is CASSQDARLAGGLPYNEQFF. The chain employs TRBV4-2 and TRBJ2-1; TCRdb proposes TRBD2, but this gene call is untestable without DNA. The CDR3 length is 20 residues. The V gene's germline CDR1 is LGHNA and CDR2 YNFKEQ.

The gene calls are TRBV11-2 and TRBJ2-7; TCRdb names TRBD1, which stays unverified in the absence of DNA. There are 13 residues in the CDR3. In germline, CDR1 is SGHAT, CDR2 FQNNGV. The CDR3 loop is CASTWGGSYEQYF.

V usage is TRBV15 and J usage is TRBJ2-4; the D gene TCRdb calls, TRBD2, cannot be checked with no DNA. Germline V gene lookup returns CDR1 LNHNV and CDR2 YYDKDF (reference sequence). The CDR3 runs to 18 residues. The CDR3 reads CATSRAREDPTTTGIQYF.